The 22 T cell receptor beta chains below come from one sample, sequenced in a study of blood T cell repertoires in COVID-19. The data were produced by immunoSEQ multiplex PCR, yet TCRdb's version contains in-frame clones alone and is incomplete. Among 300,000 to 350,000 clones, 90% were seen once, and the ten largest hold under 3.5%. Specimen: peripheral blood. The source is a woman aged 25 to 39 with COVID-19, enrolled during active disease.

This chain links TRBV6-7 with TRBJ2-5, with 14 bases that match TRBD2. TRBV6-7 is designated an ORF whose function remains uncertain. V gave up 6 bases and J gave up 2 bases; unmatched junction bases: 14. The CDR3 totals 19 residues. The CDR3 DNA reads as TGTGCCAGCAGGCTAATTTCGGGACTAGCGGGAGCCTATCAAGAGACCCAGTACTTC. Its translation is CASRLISGLAGAYQETQYF.

This CDR3 is CASSGLGLAGEQYF. CDR3 DNA: TGTGCCAGCAGCGGACTGGGACTAGCGGGTGAGCAGTACTTC. The J gene is TRBJ2-7, the V gene TRBV7-2; 12 bases fit TRBD2. With V trimmed by 5 bases and J by 7 bases, 6 bases remained unmatched. The V gene's germline CDR1 is SGHTA and CDR2 FQGNSA. The CDR3 length is 14 residues.

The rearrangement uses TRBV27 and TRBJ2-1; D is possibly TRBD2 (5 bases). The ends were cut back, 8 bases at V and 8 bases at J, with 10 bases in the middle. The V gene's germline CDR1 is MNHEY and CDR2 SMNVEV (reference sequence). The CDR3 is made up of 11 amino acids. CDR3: CASSSGDEQFF. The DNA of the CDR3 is TGTGCCAGCTCCTCCGGGGATGAGCAGTTCTTC.

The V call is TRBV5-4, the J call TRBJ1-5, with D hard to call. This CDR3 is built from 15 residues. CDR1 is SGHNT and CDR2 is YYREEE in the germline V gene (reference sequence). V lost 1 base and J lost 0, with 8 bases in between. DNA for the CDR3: TGTGCCAGCAGCTTGTGGGGAGATAGCAATCAGCCCCAGCATTTT. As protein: CASSLWGDSNQPQHF.

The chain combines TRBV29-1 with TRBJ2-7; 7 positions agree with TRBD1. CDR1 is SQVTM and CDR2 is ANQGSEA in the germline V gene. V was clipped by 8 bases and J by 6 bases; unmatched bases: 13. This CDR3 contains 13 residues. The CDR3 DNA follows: TGCAGCACGAACGTAGGGGGCACGGGCGAGCAGTACTTC. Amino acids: CSTNVGGTGEQYF.

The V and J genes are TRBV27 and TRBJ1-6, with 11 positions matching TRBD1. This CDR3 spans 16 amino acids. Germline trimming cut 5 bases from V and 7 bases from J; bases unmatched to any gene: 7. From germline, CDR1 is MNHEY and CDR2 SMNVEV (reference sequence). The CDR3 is CASSIGQGAQNSPLHF. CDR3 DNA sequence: TGTGCCAGCAGTATTGGACAGGGGGCGCAAAATTCACCCCTCCACTTT.

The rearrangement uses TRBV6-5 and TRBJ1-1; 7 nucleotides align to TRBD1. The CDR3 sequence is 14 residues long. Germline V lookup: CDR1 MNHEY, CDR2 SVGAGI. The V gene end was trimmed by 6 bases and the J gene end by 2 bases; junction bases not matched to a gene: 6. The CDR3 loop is CASRGGTVNTEAFF. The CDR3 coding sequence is TGTGCCAGCAGGGGTGGGACAGTAAACACTGAAGCTTTCTTT.

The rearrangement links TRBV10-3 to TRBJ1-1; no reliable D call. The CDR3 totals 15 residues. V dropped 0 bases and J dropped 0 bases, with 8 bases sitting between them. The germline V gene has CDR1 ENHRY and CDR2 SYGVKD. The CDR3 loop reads CAISESSSMNTEAFF. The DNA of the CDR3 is TGTGCCATCAGTGAGTCTAGCTCCATGAACACTGAAGCTTTCTTT.

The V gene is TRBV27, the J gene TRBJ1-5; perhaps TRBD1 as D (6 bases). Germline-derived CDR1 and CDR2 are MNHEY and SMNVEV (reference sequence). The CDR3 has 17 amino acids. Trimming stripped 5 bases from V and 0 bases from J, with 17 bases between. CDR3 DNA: TGTGCCAGCAGTACCCTATGGGACATGGTTAGCAATCAGCCCCAGCATTTT. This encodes CASSTLWDMVSNQPQHF.

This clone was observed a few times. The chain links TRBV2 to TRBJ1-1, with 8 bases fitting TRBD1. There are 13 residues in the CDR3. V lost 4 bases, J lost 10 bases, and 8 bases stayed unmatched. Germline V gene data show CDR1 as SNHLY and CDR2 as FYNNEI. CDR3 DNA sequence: TGTGCCAGCAGTGCTGACAGGGGACGTCGAGCTTTCTTT. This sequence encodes CASSADRGRRAFF.

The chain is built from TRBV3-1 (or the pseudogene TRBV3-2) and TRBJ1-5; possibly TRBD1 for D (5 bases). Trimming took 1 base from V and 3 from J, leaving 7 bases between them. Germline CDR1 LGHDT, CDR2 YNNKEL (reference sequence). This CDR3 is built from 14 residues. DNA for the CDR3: TGTGCCAGCAGCCAAGCGACAGACAATCAGCCCCAGCATTTT. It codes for CASSQATDNQPQHF.

The DNA for the CDR3 is TGTGCCAGCAGTTCTTATTACAGGGGGCGTACGGACACAGATACGCAGTATTTT. Protein: CASSSYYRGRTDTDTQYF. The chain has TRBV27 and TRBJ2-3, with TRBD1 matching over 9 bases. Germline V gene lookup returns CDR1 MNHEY and CDR2 SMNVEV (reference sequence). V gave up 4 bases and J gave up 2 bases; unmatched junction bases: 13. This CDR3 contains 18 residues.

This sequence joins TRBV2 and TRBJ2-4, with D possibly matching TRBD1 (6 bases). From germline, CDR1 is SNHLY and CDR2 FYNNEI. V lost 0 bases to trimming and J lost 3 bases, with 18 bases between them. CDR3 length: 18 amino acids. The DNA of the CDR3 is TGTGCCAGCAGTGAAGCTGTTACGTTTGGGGGCAGCAAAAACATTCAGTACTTC. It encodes CASSEAVTFGGSKNIQYF.

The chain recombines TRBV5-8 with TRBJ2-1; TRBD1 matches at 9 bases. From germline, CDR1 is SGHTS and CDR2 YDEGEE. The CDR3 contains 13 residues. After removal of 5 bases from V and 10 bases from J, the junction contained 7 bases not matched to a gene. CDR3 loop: CASSFVTGGEQFF. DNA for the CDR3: TGTGCCAGCAGTTTCGTAACAGGGGGCGAGCAGTTCTTC. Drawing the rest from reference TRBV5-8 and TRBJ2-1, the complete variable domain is EAGVTQSPTHLIKTRGQQATLRCSPISGHTSVYWYQQALGLGLQFLLWYDEGEERNRGNFPPRFSGRQFPNYSSELNVNALELEDSALYLCASSFVTGGEQFFGPGTRLTVL.

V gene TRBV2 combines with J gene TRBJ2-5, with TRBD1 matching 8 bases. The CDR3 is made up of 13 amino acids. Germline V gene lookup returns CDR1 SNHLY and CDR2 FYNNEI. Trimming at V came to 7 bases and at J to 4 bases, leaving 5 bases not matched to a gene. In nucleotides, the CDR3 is TGTGCCAGCAACTTGGACAGGGTAGAGACCCAGTACTTC. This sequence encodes CASNLDRVETQYF.

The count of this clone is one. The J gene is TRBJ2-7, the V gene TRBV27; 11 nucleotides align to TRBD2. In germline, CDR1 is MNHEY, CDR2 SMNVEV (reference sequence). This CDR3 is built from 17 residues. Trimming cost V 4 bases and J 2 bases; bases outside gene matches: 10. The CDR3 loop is CASSSRLAGGGTYEQYF. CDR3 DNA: TGTGCCAGCAGTTCTCGGCTAGCGGGAGGTGGCACCTACGAGCAGTACTTC.

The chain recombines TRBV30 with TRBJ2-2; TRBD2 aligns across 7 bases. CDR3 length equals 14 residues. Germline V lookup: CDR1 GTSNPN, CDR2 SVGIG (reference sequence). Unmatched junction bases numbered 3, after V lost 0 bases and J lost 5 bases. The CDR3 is CAWSVTRGTGELFF. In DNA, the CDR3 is TGTGCCTGGAGTGTCACGCGGGGGACCGGGGAGCTGTTTTTT. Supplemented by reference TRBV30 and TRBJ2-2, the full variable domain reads SQTIHQWPATLVQPVGSPLSLECTVEGTSNPNLYWYRQAAGRGLQLLFYSVGIGQISSEVPQNLSASRPQDRQFILSSKKLLLSDSGFYLCAWSVTRGTGELFFGEGSRLTVL.

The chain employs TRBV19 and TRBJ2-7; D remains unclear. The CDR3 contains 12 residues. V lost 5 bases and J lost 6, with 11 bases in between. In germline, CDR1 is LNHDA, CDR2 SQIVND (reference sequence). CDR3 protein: CASSEPLGEQYF. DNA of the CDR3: TGTGCCAGTAGTGAACCTCTCGGCGAGCAGTACTTC.

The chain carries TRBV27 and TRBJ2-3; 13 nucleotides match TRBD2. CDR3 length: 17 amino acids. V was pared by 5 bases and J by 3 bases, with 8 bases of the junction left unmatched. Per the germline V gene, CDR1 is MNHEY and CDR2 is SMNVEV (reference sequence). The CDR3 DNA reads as TGTGCCAGCAGTCCCAAGGGACTAGCGGGACGTACAGATACGCAGTATTTT. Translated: CASSPKGLAGRTDTQYF.

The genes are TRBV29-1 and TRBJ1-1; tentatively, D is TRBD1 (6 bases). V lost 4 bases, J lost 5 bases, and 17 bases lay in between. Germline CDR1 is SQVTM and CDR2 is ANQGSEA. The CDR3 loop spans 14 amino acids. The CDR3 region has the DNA TGCAGCGTTGGAGAACAGGGTTTAGGGACTGAAGCTTTCTTT. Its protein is CSVGEQGLGTEAFF.

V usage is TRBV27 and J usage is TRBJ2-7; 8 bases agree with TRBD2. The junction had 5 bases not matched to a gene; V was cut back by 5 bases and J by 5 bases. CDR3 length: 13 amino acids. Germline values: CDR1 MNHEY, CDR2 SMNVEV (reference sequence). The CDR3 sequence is CASSMAGGDEQYF. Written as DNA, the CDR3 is TGTGCCAGCAGTATGGCGGGAGGAGACGAGCAGTACTTC.

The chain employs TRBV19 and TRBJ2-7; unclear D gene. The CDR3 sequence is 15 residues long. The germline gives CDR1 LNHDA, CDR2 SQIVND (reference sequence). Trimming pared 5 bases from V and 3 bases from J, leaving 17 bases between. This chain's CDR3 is CASSLFRDSDYEQYF. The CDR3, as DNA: TGTGCCAGTAGTTTATTCCGTGACTCGGACTACGAGCAGTACTTC. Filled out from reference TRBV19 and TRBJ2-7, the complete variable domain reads DGGITQSPKYLFRKEGQNVTLSCEQNLNHDAMYWYRQDPGQGLRLIYYSQIVNDFQKGDIAEGYSVSREKKESFPLTVTSAQKNPTAFYLCASSLFRDSDYEQYFGPGTRLTVT.